The 29 T cell receptor beta chains in this list originate from one sample, sequenced in a study of Ad26.COV2.S vaccination and SARS-CoV-2 variants. Described treatment: about 20 received Ad26.COV2.S at low or high dose, single or two shots; about five received placebo; per-sample allocation not given. All samples were drawn on day 63, counting from the first vaccine or placebo injection. Assay used: immunoSEQ multiplex PCR; TCRdb lists only in-frame clones, some missing. The table lists about 350,000 clones, roughly 90% of them singletons, with about 10% in the top ten. Material: peripheral blood, obtained in a trial of Ad26.COV2.S vaccine versus placebo. The receptor source for this set is a person aged 18 to 59 who received the Ad26.COV2.S COVID-19 vaccine or a placebo.

The chain recombines TRBV4-3 with TRBJ2-3, with 8 nucleotides matching TRBD2. Germline trimming cut 1 base from V and 4 bases from J; bases unmatched to any gene: 10. CDR1 and CDR2 from the germline V gene are LGHNA and YSLEER. CDR3 length: 17 residues. The DNA for the CDR3 is TGCGCCAGCAGCCAAGGGGTTAAAAGCGGGAGCTCAGATACGCAGTATTTT. Protein product: CASSQGVKSGSSDTQYF.

This clone occurred once. The chain combines TRBV6-5 with TRBJ1-2; D might be TRBD1 (6 bases). Germline CDR1 and CDR2: MNHEY and SVGAGI. Deletions cut 3 bases from V and 5 bases from J, with 19 bases between. The length of the CDR3 is 16 residues. Here the CDR3 reads CASSYNPAGTRYGYTF. CDR3 sequence (DNA): TGTGCCAGCAGTTATAATCCGGCAGGGACAAGATATGGCTACACCTTC.

This chain uses TRBV5-1 with TRBJ2-1; weak D call: TRBD2 (5 bases). The CDR3 is 12 residues long. V was cut by 7 bases and J by 8 bases, with 13 bases left in between. The germline V gene has CDR1 SGHRS and CDR2 YFSETQ. The CDR3 sequence is CASGRGGYEQFF. The DNA of the CDR3 is TGCGCCAGCGGTCGGGGTGGCTATGAGCAGTTCTTC.

The rearrangement joins TRBV19 to TRBJ1-2; D remains ambiguous. The CDR3 covers 13 residues. V was shortened by 10 bases and J by 2 bases, with 14 bases between the two germline ends. Looked up from germline, CDR1 is LNHDA and CDR2 is SQIVND (reference sequence). This chain's CDR3 is CATNGLLNYGYTF. DNA for the CDR3: TGTGCCACCAACGGACTCTTAAACTATGGCTACACCTTC.

This chain links TRBV2 with TRBJ2-7, with TRBD1 as a possible D gene (6 bases). With 0 bases removed from V and 1 base from J, the gap between germline ends came to 16 bases. Germline loops: CDR1 SNHLY, CDR2 FYNNEI. The CDR3 covers 17 residues. CDR3 sequence (DNA): TGTGCCAGCAGTGAAGCGCTTGGAGTACAGGGTTCCTACGAGCAGTACTTC. Translation gives CASSEALGVQGSYEQYF.

The chain links TRBV28 to TRBJ1-2; D gene uncertain. This CDR3 has 12 amino acids. Germline CDR1 reads MDHEN; CDR2 reads SYDVKM. V was trimmed by 6 bases and J by 1 base, leaving 6 bases between them. CDR3: CASRVVNYGYTF. The CDR3 nucleotides are TGTGCCAGCAGGGTCGTTAACTATGGCTACACCTTC.

This chain uses TRBV6-5 with TRBJ1-2; unclear D gene. V was cut by 3 bases and J by 6 bases, with 8 bases left in between. Germline V gene sequence: CDR1 MNHEY, CDR2 SVGAGI. This CDR3 spans 12 amino acids. In DNA, the CDR3 is TGTGCCAGCAGTTATGTTGGGGATGGCTACACCTTC. It yields the protein CASSYVGDGYTF.

The V and J genes are TRBV19 and TRBJ1-1, with a tentative D call TRBD1 (6 bases). Germline CDR1 LNHDA, CDR2 SQIVND (reference sequence). This CDR3 is built from 15 residues. V gave up 6 bases and J gave up 4 bases, with 18 bases separating them. The DNA of the CDR3 is TGTGCCAGTAGCCTCGGGGGGCATGCGGGCACTGAAGCTTTCTTT. Translating it yields CASSLGGHAGTEAFF.

The chain has TRBV7-6 and TRBJ1-2, with D possibly matching TRBD1 (6 bases). CDR3 length: 15 residues. The germline V and J ends were trimmed by 5 bases and 2 bases, with 15 bases remaining between them. Germline V lookup: CDR1 SGHVS, CDR2 FNYEAQ. CDR3 bases: TGTGCCAGCAGCCTGGAGGAGGGGGGGAACTATGGCTACACCTTC. Translated: CASSLEEGGNYGYTF.

The V call is TRBV5-6, the J call TRBJ1-5; D ambiguous. Looked up from germline, CDR1 is SGHDT and CDR2 is YYEEEE. The CDR3 runs to 13 residues. V lost 0 bases and J lost 5, with 6 bases in between. CDR3 region: CASSLGADQPQHF. The CDR3 DNA follows: TGTGCCAGCAGCTTGGGGGCCGATCAGCCCCAGCATTTT.

The chain carries TRBV5-4 and TRBJ1-1; no reliable D call. The V end was cut by 4 bases, the J end by 0 bases, with 10 bases between. Germline V gene sequence: CDR1 SGHNT, CDR2 YYREEE (reference sequence). The CDR3 consists of 14 residues. In DNA, the CDR3 is TGTGCCAGCAGCGCGGAGGCGGTGAACACTGAAGCTTTCTTT. This encodes CASSAEAVNTEAFF.

The V gene is TRBV5-1, the J gene TRBJ2-2, with TRBD2 matching 13 bases. This CDR3 region has 17 residues. Germline trimming cut 4 bases from V and 4 bases from J; bases unmatched to any gene: 7. The germline gives CDR1 SGHRS, CDR2 YFSETQ. The CDR3 nucleotides read TGCGCCAGCAGCCGAGCACTAGCGGGAGGGAGCACCGGGGAGCTGTTTTTT. As protein: CASSRALAGGSTGELFF.

The chain carries TRBV7-3 and TRBJ1-6, with TRBD1 as a possible D gene (5 bases). The CDR3 covers 12 residues. Germline V gene sequence: CDR1 SGHTA, CDR2 FQGTGA. Trimming pared 4 bases from V and 13 bases from J, leaving 11 bases between. DNA of the CDR3: TGTGCCAGCAGCTCCACAGGAGGTCCCCTCCACTTT. This encodes CASSSTGGPLHF.

The chain combines TRBV6-2 or TRBV6-3 with TRBJ1-2, with a tentative D call TRBD1 (6 bases). This CDR3 contains 13 residues. CDR1 MNHEY and CDR2 SVGEGT come from the germline V gene. V lost 2 bases, J lost 6 bases, and 10 bases lay in between. Here the CDR3 DNA reads TGTGCCAGCAGTTACAGACAGGCCGATGGCTACACCTTC. Its translation is CASSYRQADGYTF.

This chain links TRBV10-3 with TRBJ2-2, with TRBD1 identical over 9 bases. This CDR3 is 14 amino acids long. J lost 6 bases, V lost 6 bases, and 5 bases had no gene match. The germline CDR1 and CDR2 sequences are ENHRY and SYGVKD. CDR3 in amino acids: CAIRGQGFSGELFF. For the CDR3, the DNA is TGTGCCATCAGGGGACAGGGTTTTTCCGGGGAGCTGTTTTTT.

The V gene is TRBV28, the J gene TRBJ2-7, with 7 positions matching TRBD2. This CDR3 has 12 amino acids. Trimming at V came to 7 bases and at J to 7 bases, leaving 7 bases not matched to a gene. Germline V gives CDR1 MDHEN, CDR2 SYDVKM. The CDR3 region is CASIGTTWEQYF. CDR3 in DNA: TGTGCCAGCATCGGGACTACGTGGGAGCAGTACTTC.

This clone has just one count. This chain links TRBV28 with TRBJ2-7; 9 bases fit TRBD1. The V gene's germline CDR1 is MDHEN and CDR2 SYDVKM. V was clipped by 3 bases and J by 5 bases; unmatched bases: 11. This CDR3 is 16 amino acids long. The CDR3 DNA is TGTGCCAGCAGTTTCGTTTTAGGCACAGGGGGCCACGAGCAGTACTTC. Its translation is CASSFVLGTGGHEQYF.

V gene TRBV7-8 combines with J gene TRBJ2-7; possible D gene TRBD1, 9 bases. CDR1 SGHVS and CDR2 FQNEAQ come from the germline V gene. This CDR3 comprises 15 residues. V gave up 1 base and J gave up 4 bases, with 14 bases separating them. CDR3 loop: CASSLVAGQGYEQYF. CDR3 DNA: TGTGCCAGCAGCTTAGTAGCGGGACAGGGTTACGAGCAGTACTTC.

This chain links TRBV7-9 with TRBJ2-1, with TRBD2 matching 8 bases. There are 18 residues in the CDR3. Germline assignment: CDR1 SEHNR and CDR2 FQNEAQ (reference sequence). Losses at the gene ends were 5 bases for V and 0 bases for J; bases not matched to a gene: 12. The CDR3: CASSGGILAGDSYNEQFF. DNA for the CDR3: TGTGCCAGCAGCGGGGGGATTCTAGCGGGTGACTCCTACAATGAGCAGTTCTTC.

J is TRBJ2-3 and V is TRBV7-8; D gene ambiguous. V was trimmed by 5 bases and J by 0 bases, leaving 6 bases between them. The CDR3 loop spans 13 amino acids. CDR1 and CDR2 (germline): SGHVS, FQNEAQ. CDR3 in DNA: TGTGCCAGCAGCACAATTAGCACAGATACGCAGTATTTT. Translating it yields CASSTISTDTQYF.

Note on this clone: At one end the junction does not follow the germline gene, possibly because of a read error. The chain uses TRBV11-2 and TRBJ2-7, with 8 bases lining up with TRBD1. The CDR3 loop spans 11 amino acids. The V gene's germline CDR1 is SGHAT and CDR2 FQNNGV. CDR3 loop: CASSLEDRVFF. CDR3 coding DNA: TGTGCCAGCAGCTTAGAGGACAGGGTCTTTTTC.

The chain uses TRBV7-9 and TRBJ1-2; D possibly corresponds to TRBD1 (6 bases). This CDR3 is built from 13 residues. Germline CDR1 is SEHNR and CDR2 is FQNEAQ (reference sequence). V lost 8 bases and J lost 1, with 11 bases in between. CDR3 nucleotides: TGTGCCAGCGGAGGGGGGGTTAACTATGGCTACACCTTC. Amino acids: CASGGGVNYGYTF. Filled out from reference TRBV7-9 and TRBJ1-2, the complete variable domain reads DTGVSQNPRHKITKRGQNVTFRCDPISEHNRLYWYRQTLGQGPEFLTYFQNEAQLEKSRLLSDRFSAERPKGSFSTLEIQRTEQGDSAMYLCASGGGVNYGYTFGSGTRLTVV.

In this sample, this clone turned up once. The chain joins TRBV7-2 to TRBJ2-3; 10 bases are shared with TRBD1. Germline lookup yields CDR1 SGHTA and CDR2 FQGNSA. The CDR3 totals 13 residues. The V and J ends lost 10 bases and 2 bases, in that order; junction bases with no gene match: 3. CDR3 sequence: CAIGTGDTDTQYF. As DNA, the CDR3 is TGTGCCATCGGGACAGGGGACACAGATACGCAGTATTTT.

The gene calls are TRBV19 and TRBJ2-3, with 8 bases lining up with TRBD2. V shed 1 base, J shed 3 bases, and the junction held 9 bases outside the gene matches. The CDR3 length is 17 residues. From germline, CDR1 is LNHDA and CDR2 SQIVND (reference sequence). CDR3 coding DNA: TGTGCCAGTAGTATAGCTCGGGCTAGCGGGTATACAGATACGCAGTATTTT. It specifies CASSIARASGYTDTQYF.

This clone was seen only a few times. The chain joins TRBV4-3 to TRBJ1-4; D is unresolved. Germline V CDR1 and CDR2: LGHNA, YSLEER. The CDR3 loop spans 13 amino acids. Trimming stripped 0 bases from V and 11 bases from J, with 10 bases between. The CDR3 reads CASSQDSQGKLFF. In nucleotides, the CDR3 is TGCGCCAGCAGCCAAGATAGCCAAGGGAAACTGTTTTTT.

The chain combines TRBV2 with TRBJ1-5; D remains unclear. The V gene's germline CDR1 is SNHLY and CDR2 FYNNEI. V dropped 8 bases and J dropped 9 bases, with 17 bases sitting between them. The CDR3 has 13 residues. As DNA, the CDR3 is TGTGCCAGCTTGAGAAATCTGCCCGGGCCCCAGCATTTT. Amino acid sequence: CASLRNLPGPQHF.

This clone has just one count. This rearrangement joins TRBV27 to TRBJ1-4; 8 positions agree with TRBD1. Germline loops: CDR1 MNHEY, CDR2 SMNVEV (reference sequence). The CDR3 extends over 15 amino acids. J was trimmed by 4 bases and V by 4 bases; bases with no gene match: 5. The CDR3 DNA is TGTGCCAGCAGTTCTCAGGGGGCCGGTAATGAAAAACTGTTTTTT. It yields the protein CASSSQGAGNEKLFF.

The chain has TRBV28 and TRBJ1-2; D gene uncertain. Looked up from germline, CDR1 is MDHEN and CDR2 is SYDVKM. This CDR3 contains 15 residues. Between the trimmed V and J ends, which lost 1 base and 6 bases, there was a span of 15 bases. CDR3 protein: CASSLLGQKANGYTF. DNA of the CDR3: TGTGCCAGCAGTTTATTGGGCCAGAAGGCAAATGGCTACACCTTC.

In nucleotides, the CDR3 is TGTGCCAGCAGAAAACACGGGGAGAATCTAGCTTTCTTT. It encodes CASRKHGENLAFF. The V and J genes are TRBV12-3 or TRBV12-4 and TRBJ1-1; D gene unclear. Trimming removed 6 bases at V and 10 bases at J, with 18 bases between. The length of the CDR3 is 13 residues.